This TCR beta chain came from a study of cytomegalovirus exposure and HLA in healthy donors (dated by TCRdb to between 2016 and 2019). Background on the whole study: An earlier analysis of approximately 590 of the donors reported approximately 290 Gb of sequence data and 100 million to 130 million unique TCR beta sequences from around 200 million T cells. Rather than using new phenotypic data, the later analysis identified candidate immune exposures from TCR beta sequences and from how often those sequences occurred across donors. Every discovery cohort repertoire had been produced on one sequencing platform. An early release covering roughly 600 HLA-typed donors comprised about 290 gigabases of sequencing data and 65 million to 100 million unique TCR sequences. On average, about 200,000 unique TCR beta nucleotide sequences were sequenced per donor among a few hundred genotyped donors of the cohort, with 15% to 20% of those sequences being non-productive. Class I and class II HLA loci were covered by the typing at four-digit resolution. Four or five DR-DQ haplotypes were treated as single units for association and clustering because of strong linkage in the cohort. The study was designed to test whether signatures of past pathogen exposure could be identified by cataloging public T cell receptors. Besides the first cohort of roughly 700 subjects, a separate validation cohort made up of 120 or so different subjects was used. Of the roughly 400 genotyped donors, 70% to 90% were placed in the genetic ancestry cluster associated with self-reported Caucasian donors. In a later analysis, previously published TCR beta repertoires from more than 500 donors were re-analyzed and high-resolution HLA genotyping was added so that TCR occurrence patterns could be studied. Donor age, sex, ethnicity and CMV serostatus were collected together with the repertoire data. High-throughput TCR immunosequencing, statistical association of individual TCRs with disease status, and machine learning were combined to predict cytomegalovirus infection status. Typing coverage varied by locus: 629-630 donors for A, B, C, DRB1 and DQB1; about 520 for DQA1; more than 600 for DPA1; roughly 470 for DPB1. In an earlier analysis of 500 to 650 of the donors, high-throughput TCR beta sequencing was used to judge whether each TCR beta V gene segment behaved as functional or pseudogenic. A later genetic analysis took genome-wide SNP genotypes for about 55% of the 666 donors and used that subset as a discovery cohort. The T cell repertoires of under 700 subjects were profiled by immunosequencing and related to cytomegalovirus serostatus.

Results and caveats for the whole study, not just this receptor: Because the 87-base-pair reads could not distinguish some IMGT-functional V segments, including TRBV6-2 and TRBV6-3, those segments were excluded. The only immune exposure information available for the cohort was CMV serostatus. Because counts were too low, seventeen rarely observed V segments, including chromosome 9 orphons, were excluded from the earlier analysis of under 650 of the donors. The presence/absence analyses assumed that sequencing depth was roughly uniform across donors, and that assumption may not be true. A later analysis reported that several top co-occurrence clusters appeared linked to parvovirus B19, influenza, CMV and Epstein-Barr virus. Because some donors lacked HLA typing at each locus, the association tests relied only on the typed subset. Correlated functional status among segregating V segments might be attributable to linkage disequilibrium, but an unknown experimental factor could not be ruled out. According to a later genetic analysis, donors in an Asian-associated ancestry cluster had fewer N-insertions in productive TCRs than the approximately 710-donor mean. A few of the identified cytomegalovirus-associated TCR beta chains were confirmed in vitro to be specific for cytomegalovirus antigens. A later analysis found that TCR association rates varied across HLA loci, with DRB1 alleles showing the most associated TCRs and HLA-C alleles the fewest. The cohort was sequenced for TCR beta chains only, and without alpha or paired-chain data the features that could be detected were limited. An earlier analysis of some 590 of the donors showed that most TCR beta V segments appeared in productive rearrangements either about 87% or about 30% of the time, which broadly matched IMGT annotations. The study gave a list of under 200 TCR beta chains associated with cytomegalovirus. While some public TCRs were present in many individuals, most TCR sequences turned up only very rarely across donors. A further reported finding was that TCR beta sequences accurately predicted the HLA-A and HLA-B alleles for most subjects in the first cohort. A later genetic analysis associated a missense DCLRE1C variant with V-gene and J-gene trimming of TCR beta chains, and an independent cohort replicated the association. A cluster of highly shared sequence variants was judged likely to be a technical artifact of the sequencing pipeline. The authors suggested that the approach could potentially be generalized to other disease states and immunological phenotypes. A later analysis found that most CMV-associated TCR beta chains appeared HLA-restricted, with HLA associations seemingly driven largely by CMV exposure. Compared with equally common non-associated chains, HLA-associated TCR beta chains in a later analysis were more clonally expanded and had lower generation probabilities. When HLA alleles, especially DR and DQ, strongly co-occurred, attributing TCR associations to individual alleles was difficult. In a later analysis, about 17,000 TCR beta sequences were associated with specific HLA alleles at a false discovery rate of 0.05. In both the original and validation cohorts, the classifier was reported to diagnose cytomegalovirus status with high specificity and sensitivity.

In total, fewer than 750 healthy bone marrow donors made up the cohort. At the time of sampling, every cohort member was nominally healthy, though immune exposures that went unrecorded were likely present. The donor tested CMV seronegative and was one of the 352 seronegative cohort members. Every donor gave a peripheral blood sample, and the peripheral blood mononuclear cells from that sample were used for TCR beta sequencing. Genomic DNA extraction from the blood cell samples was performed with the Qiagen DNeasy Blood Extraction Kit. This clone was seen once. Its binding antigen is unknown. No much larger clone is present one base from it, and per-base qualities are unavailable. The method was the immunoSEQ multiplex PCR assay. A mixture of 60 forward primers for TCR Vbeta segments and 13 reverse primers for TCR Jbeta segments was used in the multiplex PCR. Amplification of the CDR3 region of rearranged TCR beta genes was performed with a multiplex PCR assay on genomic DNA. The amplified TCR beta libraries were sequenced on the Illumina HiSeq System as 87-base-pair reads. Per the authors' processing: A later analysis tallied some 79 million unique TCR beta chains across the 666 repertoires, and approximately 12 million of those chains were shared by two or more donors. Raw reads were error-corrected and collapsed into unique sequences with a nearest-neighbor algorithm that merged closely related sequences to remove PCR and sequencing errors. CDR3 sequences were aligned to IMGT reference sequences to assign V, D and J gene segments. For a sequence to be retained, at least a six-nucleotide match to both a V gene segment and a J gene segment was required. Rearrangements were called productive when the CDR3 lacked stop codons and stayed in frame with V and J; all others were non-productive. CDR3 was defined by IMGT convention, running from the second conserved V-encoded cysteine to the conserved J-encoded phenylalanine. The earlier analysis of more than 450 of the donors excluded sequences that lacked an unambiguous match to a single V gene segment. In an earlier analysis of more than 500 of the donors, a V segment was called functional when productive rearrangements were above 56.7%, and segregating when the standard deviation between donors exceeded 5%. To diagnose cytomegalovirus status from the catalog of TCR beta chain sequences, a statistical classification framework was built. In a later analysis, V and J genes were assigned by comparing TCR nucleotide sequences against IMGT/GENE-DB human TR gene sequences. In a later analysis, CDR3 sequences and most-parsimonious VDJ recombination scenarios were assigned using the TCRdist pipeline. In a later analysis, each TCR beta chain was defined by its CDR3 amino acid sequence together with its V-gene family, and reads lacking a unique V-gene family were excluded. As a way to deal with suspected cross-contamination and a sequencing artifact, a later analysis dropped hundreds of nucleotide sequences that were highly shared and had low generation probability. In a later analysis, a clonal expansion index for each public chain was calculated from normalized within-repertoire ranks of inferred template counts. In a later analysis, generation probabilities were computed with a VDJ recombination model fitted to out-of-frame rearrangements, and the resulting probabilities were checked against IGoR. In a later analysis, hypergeometric tests were used to score TCR-TCR, TCR-HLA and TCR-CMV co-occurrence, with a repertoire-size bias correction applied to TCR pairs. A later analysis estimated false discovery rates by permuting HLA or CMV assignments 20 times. In a later analysis, co-occurring TCRs were grouped with DBSCAN, and TCRdist sequence similarity was added when clustering was performed within HLA-allele-positive subsets. Repertoires with fewer than 30,000 or more than 120,000 public chains were left out of co-occurrence clustering, as were five repertoires with anomalous nucleotide sharing. TCRdb mirrors the immuneACCESS table, restricted to in-frame sequences. Some clones are absent from its copies; in checked studies, under half trace to an unresolved V gene, and the reason for the others is unknown. The V and J calls and the clone size are those of that table, but D and trimming were determined from the DNA. The sample data list about 200,000 clones, and 80% to 90% of these were observed just once. Around 0.31% of the sample is taken by the ten largest.

The germline V gene encodes CDR1 MDHEN and CDR2 SYDVKM. V and J are trimmed by 7 bases and 7 bases, and the gene matches miss 6 bases of the junction. There are 14 amino acids in the CDR3, from cysteine to phenylalanine inclusive. Only CDR3 DNA remains: 42 bases, in frame from the first base. The rearranged segments are TRBV28 and TRBJ2-2, with 10 bases aligning to TRBD2. The material sequenced was PBMCs. The origin of this receptor is a woman aged 30 to 39 in good health and CMV-seronegative. CDR3 protein: CASTKAGGIGELFF. The sequence in DNA is TGTGCCAGCACCAAAGCGGGAGGGATCGGGGAGCTGTTTTTT.